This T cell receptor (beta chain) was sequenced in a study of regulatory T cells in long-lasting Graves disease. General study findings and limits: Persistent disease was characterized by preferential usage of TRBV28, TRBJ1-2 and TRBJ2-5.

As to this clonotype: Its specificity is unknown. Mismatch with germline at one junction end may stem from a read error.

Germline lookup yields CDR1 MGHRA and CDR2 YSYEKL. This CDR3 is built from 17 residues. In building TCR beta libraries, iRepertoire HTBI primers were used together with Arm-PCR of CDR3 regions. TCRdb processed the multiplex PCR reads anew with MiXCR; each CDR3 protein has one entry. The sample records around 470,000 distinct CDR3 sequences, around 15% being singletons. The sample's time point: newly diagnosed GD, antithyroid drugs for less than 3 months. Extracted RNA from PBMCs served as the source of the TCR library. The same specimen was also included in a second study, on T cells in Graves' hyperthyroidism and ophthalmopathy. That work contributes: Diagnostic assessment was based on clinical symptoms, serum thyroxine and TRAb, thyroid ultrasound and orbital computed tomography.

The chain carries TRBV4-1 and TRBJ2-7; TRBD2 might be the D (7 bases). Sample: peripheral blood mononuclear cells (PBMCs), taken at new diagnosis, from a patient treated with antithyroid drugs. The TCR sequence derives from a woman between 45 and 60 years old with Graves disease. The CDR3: CASSQELRGRALYEQYF. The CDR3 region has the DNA TGTGCCAGCAGCCAAGAACTAAGGGGGAGGGCCCTATACGAGCAGTACTTC.